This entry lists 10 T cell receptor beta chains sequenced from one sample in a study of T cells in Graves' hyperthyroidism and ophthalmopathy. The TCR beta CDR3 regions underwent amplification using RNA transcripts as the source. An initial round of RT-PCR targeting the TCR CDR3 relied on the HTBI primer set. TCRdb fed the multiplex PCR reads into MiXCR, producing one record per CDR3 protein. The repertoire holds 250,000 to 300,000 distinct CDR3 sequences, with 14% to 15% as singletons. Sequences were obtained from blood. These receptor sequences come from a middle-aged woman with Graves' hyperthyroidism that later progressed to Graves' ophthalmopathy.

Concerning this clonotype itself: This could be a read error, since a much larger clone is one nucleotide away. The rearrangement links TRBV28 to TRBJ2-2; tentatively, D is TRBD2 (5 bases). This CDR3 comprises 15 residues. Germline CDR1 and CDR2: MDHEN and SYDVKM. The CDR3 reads CASSLIRGNTGEPFF. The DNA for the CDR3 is TGTGCCAGCAGTTTAATACGAGGGAACACCGGGGAGCCGTTTTTT.

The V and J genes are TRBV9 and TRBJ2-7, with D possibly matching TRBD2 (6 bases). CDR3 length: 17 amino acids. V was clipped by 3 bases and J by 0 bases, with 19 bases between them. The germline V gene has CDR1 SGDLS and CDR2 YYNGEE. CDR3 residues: CASSEGPLGTGSYEQYF. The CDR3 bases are TGTGCCAGCAGCGAGGGACCCCTCGGGACTGGCTCCTACGAGCAGTACTTC. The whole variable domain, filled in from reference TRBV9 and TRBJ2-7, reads DSGVTQTPKHLITATGQRVTLRCSPRSGDLSVYWYQQSLDQGLQFLIQYYNGEERAKGNILERFSAQQFPDLHSELNLSSLELGDSALYFCASSEGPLGTGSYEQYFGPGTRLTVT.

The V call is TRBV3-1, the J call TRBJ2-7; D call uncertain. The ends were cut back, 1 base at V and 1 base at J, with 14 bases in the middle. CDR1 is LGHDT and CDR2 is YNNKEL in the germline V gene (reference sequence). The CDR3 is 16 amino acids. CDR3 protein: CASSQGVSGGSYEQYF. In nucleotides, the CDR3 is TGTGCCAGCAGCCAAGGGGTGTCAGGTGGATCCTACGAGCAGTACTTC.

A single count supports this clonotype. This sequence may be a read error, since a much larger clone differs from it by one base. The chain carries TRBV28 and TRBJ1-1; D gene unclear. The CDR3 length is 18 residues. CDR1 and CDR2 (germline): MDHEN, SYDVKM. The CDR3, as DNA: TGTGCCAGCAGTTTTCAAGCCGGGCCACTGGGGTGGAACACTGAAGCTCTCTTT. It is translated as CASSFQAGPLGWNTEALF.

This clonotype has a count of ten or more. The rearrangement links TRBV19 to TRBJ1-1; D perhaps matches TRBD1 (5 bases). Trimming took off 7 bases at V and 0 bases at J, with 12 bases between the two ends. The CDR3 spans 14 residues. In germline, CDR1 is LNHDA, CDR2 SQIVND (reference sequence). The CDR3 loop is CASTSGYLNTEAFF. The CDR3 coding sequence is TGTGCCAGTACCTCAGGGTACCTGAACACTGAAGCTTTCTTT.

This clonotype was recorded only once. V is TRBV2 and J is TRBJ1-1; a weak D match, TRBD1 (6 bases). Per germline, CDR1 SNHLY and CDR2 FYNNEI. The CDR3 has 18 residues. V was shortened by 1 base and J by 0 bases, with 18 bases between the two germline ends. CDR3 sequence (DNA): TGTGCCAGCAGTGAAGTCGCCCCTCTGGGGGGCATGAACACTGAAGCTTTCTTT. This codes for CASSEVAPLGGMNTEAFF.

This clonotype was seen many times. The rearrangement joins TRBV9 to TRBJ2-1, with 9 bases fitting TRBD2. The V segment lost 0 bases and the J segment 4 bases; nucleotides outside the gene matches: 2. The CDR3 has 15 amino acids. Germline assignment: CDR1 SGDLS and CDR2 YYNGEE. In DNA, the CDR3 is TGTGCCAGCAGCGTAGACCTAGCGGGATACAATGAGCAGTTCTTC. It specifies CASSVDLAGYNEQFF.

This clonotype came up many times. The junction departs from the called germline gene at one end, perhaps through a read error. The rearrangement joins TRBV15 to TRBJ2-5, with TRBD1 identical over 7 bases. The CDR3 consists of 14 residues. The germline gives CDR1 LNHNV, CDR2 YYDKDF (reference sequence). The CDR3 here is CATSGTAYQETQYF. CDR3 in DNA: TGTGCCACCAGCGGGACAGCATACCAGGAGACCCAGTACTTC.

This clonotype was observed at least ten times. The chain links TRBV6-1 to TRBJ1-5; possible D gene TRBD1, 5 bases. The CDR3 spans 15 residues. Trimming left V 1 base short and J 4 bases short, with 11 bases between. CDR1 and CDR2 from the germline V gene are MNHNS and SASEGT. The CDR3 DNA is TGTGCCAGCAGTGAAGGGGGCGGCCAAAATCAGCCCCAGCATTTT. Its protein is CASSEGGGQNQPQHF.

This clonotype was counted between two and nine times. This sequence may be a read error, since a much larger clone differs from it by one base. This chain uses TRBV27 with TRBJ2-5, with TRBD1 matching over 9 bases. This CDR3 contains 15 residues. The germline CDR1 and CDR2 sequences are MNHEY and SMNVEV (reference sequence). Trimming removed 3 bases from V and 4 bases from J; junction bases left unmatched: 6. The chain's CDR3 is CASSFQGQGGETQYF. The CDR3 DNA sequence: TGTGCCAGCAGTTTTCAGGGACAGGGTGGAGAGACCCAGTACTTC.